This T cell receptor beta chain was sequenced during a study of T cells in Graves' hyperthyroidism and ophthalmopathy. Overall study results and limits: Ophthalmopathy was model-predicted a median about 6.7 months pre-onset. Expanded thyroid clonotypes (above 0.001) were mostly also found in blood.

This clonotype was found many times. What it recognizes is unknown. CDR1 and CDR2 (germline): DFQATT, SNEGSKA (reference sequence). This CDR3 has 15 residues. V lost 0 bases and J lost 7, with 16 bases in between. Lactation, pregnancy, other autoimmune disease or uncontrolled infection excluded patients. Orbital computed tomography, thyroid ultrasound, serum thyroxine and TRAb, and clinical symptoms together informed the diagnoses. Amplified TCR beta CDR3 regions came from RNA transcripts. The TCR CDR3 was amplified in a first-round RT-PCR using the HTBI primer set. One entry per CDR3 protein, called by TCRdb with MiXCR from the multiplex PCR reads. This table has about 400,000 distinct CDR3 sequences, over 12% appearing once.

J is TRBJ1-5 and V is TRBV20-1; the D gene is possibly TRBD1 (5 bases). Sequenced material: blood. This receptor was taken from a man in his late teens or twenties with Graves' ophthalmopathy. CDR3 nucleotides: TGCAGTGCTAGAGATTTGGGCAGGGAAGGGCAGCCCCAGCATTTT. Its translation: CSARDLGREGQPQHF.